This T cell receptor (beta chain) was recorded in a study of shared clonotypes between healthy human individuals. The CDR3 loop spans 15 amino acids. The V and J ends lost 0 bases and 1 base respectively, with 6 bases between them. Per the germline V gene, CDR1 is PRHDT and CDR2 is FYEKMQ (reference sequence). The assay was immunoSEQ multiplex PCR, and TCRdb's table has in-frame clones only and misses some. Here the sample spans more than 2,000,000 clones, around 90% being singletons. J is TRBJ2-2 and V is TRBV13; D is ambiguous. The material sequenced was naive CD4+ T cells sorted from blood. Subset in this sample: CD45RA+ positively selected. This clonotype was sampled from a man aged 18 to 30 in good health. The CDR3 nucleotides are TGTGCCAGCAGCTTAGGCCTCAGGAACACCGGGGAGCTGTTTTTT. Its protein product is CASSLGLRNTGELFF.